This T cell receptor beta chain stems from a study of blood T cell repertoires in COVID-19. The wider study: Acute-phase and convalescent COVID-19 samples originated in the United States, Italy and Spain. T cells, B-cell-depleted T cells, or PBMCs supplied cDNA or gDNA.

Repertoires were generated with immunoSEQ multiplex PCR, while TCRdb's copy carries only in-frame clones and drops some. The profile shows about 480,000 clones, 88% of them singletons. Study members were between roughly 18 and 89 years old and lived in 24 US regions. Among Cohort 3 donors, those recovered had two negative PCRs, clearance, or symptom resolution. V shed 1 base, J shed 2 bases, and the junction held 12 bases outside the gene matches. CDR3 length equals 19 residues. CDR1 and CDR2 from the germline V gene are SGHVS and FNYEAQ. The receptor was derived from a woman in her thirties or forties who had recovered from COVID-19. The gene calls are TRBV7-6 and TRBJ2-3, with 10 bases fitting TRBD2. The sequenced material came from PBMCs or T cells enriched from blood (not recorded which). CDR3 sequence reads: CASSLEPSGSSPVTDTQYF. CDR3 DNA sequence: TGTGCCAGCAGCTTAGAGCCTAGCGGGAGTTCTCCAGTCACAGATACGCAGTATTTT.